This is a list of T cell receptor beta chains from one sample in a study of blood T cell repertoires in COVID-19. The data were produced by immunoSEQ multiplex PCR, yet TCRdb's version contains in-frame clones alone and is incomplete. The data show around 400,000 clones, over 75% seen once. Sequenced input: peripheral blood. The receptors here all came from a woman aged 60-75 years with COVID-19, enrolled during active disease. The CDR3 runs from the conserved cysteine through the conserved F or W. The D gene is left open where the match is weak. Only some rows state a clone size, as once, few, many or a class for expanded clones.

>TRBJ1-6|TRBV2|TRBD1|few
TGTGCCAGCAGTTCGGACAGGGCCTATAATTCACCCCTCCACTTT
CASSSDRAYNSPLHF
>TRBJ2-3|TRBV14|TRBD2|-
TGTGCCAGCAGCCCAGGGGGGACTAGCGGGGGGCCCGGCACAGATACGCAGTATTTT
CASSPGGTSGGPGTDTQYF
>TRBJ1-3|TRBV3-1/TRBV3-2|-|-
TGTGCCAGCAGCCATCGACGGGAGGCTGGAAACACCATATATTTT
CASSHRREAGNTIYF
>TRBJ1-2|TRBV3-1/TRBV3-2|-|-
TGTGCCAGCAGCCAAGAGTCGGCAGGGGACTATGGCTACACCTTC
CASSQESAGDYGYTF
>TRBJ1-2|TRBV25-1|TRBD1|once
TGTGCCAGCAGTGAGACAGGGAAAGCTAACTATGGCTACACCTTC
CASSETGKANYGYTF
>TRBJ1-6|TRBV18|-|-
TGTGCCAGCTCACGAATGGGGCCGGGTAATTCACCCCTCCACTTT
CASSRMGPGNSPLHF
>TRBJ2-1|TRBV5-1|-|-
TGCGCCAGCAGCTTGGTCGGGAGTTCCGGCAATGAGCAGTTCTTC
CASSLVGSSGNEQFF
>TRBJ1-6|TRBV4-1|TRBD1|-
TGCGCCAGCAGCCGGGACGACAGGGATAATTCACCCCTCCACTTT
CASSRDDRDNSPLHF
>TRBJ2-3|TRBV11-2|-|few
TGTGCCAGCAGCATCGGACCCTCGGAGGGTGATACGCAGTATTTT
CASSIGPSEGDTQYF
>TRBJ1-2|TRBV24-1|-|-
TGTGCCACCAGTCCGTCAGCTAACTATGGCTACACCTTC
CATSPSANYGYTF
>TRBJ2-5|TRBV10-1|-|-
TGCGCCAGCAGTGAGTCCACAAACACAGGGTTGGAGACCCAGTACTTC
CASSESTNTGLETQYF
>TRBJ2-5|TRBV3-1/TRBV3-2|-|-
TGTGCCAGCAGCCAAGACATAGCGGCGCTCGAGACCCAGTACTTC
CASSQDIAALETQYF
>TRBJ2-7|TRBV6-1|-|-
TGTGCCAGCACCAGGGACGGGGGCTCCTACGAGCAGTACTTC
CASTRDGGSYEQYF
>TRBJ2-5|TRBV3-1/TRBV3-2|TRBD2|-
TGTGCCAGCAGCCAAGATCCCCCACTAGCGGGGGGGCAGAACCAGTACTTC
CASSQDPPLAGGQNQYF
>TRBJ2-1|TRBV30|TRBD2|-
TGTGCCTGGAGTGCGGGACTAGCGGGACCTGGGTTCTTC
CAWSAGLAGPGFF
>TRBJ2-7|TRBV4-1|TRBD2|-
TGCGCCAGCAGCCCGCGACTAGCGGGGGACCTCTACGAGCAGTACTTC
CASSPRLAGDLYEQYF
>TRBJ1-6|TRBV12-3/TRBV12-4|TRBD1|once
TGTGCCAGCATGGGGACAGCAAATTCACCCCTCCACTTT
CASMGTANSPLHF
>TRBJ1-2|TRBV20-1|TRBD1|-
TGCAGTGCAAAGACAGGGAACGGCTACACCTTC
CSAKTGNGYTF
>TRBJ2-7|TRBV4-2|TRBD1|-
TGTGCCAGCAGCCAAAGCAGGGACAGGGTCCACGAGCAGTACTTC
CASSQSRDRVHEQYF